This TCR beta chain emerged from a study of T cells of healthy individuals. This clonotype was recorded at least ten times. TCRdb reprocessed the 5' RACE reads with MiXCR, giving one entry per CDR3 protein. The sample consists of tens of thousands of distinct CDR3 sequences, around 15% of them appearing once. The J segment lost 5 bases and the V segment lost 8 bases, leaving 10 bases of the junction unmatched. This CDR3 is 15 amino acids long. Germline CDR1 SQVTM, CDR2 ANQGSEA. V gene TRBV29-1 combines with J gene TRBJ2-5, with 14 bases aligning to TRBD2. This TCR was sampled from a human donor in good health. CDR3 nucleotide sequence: TGCAGCTCCGGACTAGCGGGAGGTTCGGGGGAGACCCAGTACTTC. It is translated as CSSGLAGGSGETQYF.